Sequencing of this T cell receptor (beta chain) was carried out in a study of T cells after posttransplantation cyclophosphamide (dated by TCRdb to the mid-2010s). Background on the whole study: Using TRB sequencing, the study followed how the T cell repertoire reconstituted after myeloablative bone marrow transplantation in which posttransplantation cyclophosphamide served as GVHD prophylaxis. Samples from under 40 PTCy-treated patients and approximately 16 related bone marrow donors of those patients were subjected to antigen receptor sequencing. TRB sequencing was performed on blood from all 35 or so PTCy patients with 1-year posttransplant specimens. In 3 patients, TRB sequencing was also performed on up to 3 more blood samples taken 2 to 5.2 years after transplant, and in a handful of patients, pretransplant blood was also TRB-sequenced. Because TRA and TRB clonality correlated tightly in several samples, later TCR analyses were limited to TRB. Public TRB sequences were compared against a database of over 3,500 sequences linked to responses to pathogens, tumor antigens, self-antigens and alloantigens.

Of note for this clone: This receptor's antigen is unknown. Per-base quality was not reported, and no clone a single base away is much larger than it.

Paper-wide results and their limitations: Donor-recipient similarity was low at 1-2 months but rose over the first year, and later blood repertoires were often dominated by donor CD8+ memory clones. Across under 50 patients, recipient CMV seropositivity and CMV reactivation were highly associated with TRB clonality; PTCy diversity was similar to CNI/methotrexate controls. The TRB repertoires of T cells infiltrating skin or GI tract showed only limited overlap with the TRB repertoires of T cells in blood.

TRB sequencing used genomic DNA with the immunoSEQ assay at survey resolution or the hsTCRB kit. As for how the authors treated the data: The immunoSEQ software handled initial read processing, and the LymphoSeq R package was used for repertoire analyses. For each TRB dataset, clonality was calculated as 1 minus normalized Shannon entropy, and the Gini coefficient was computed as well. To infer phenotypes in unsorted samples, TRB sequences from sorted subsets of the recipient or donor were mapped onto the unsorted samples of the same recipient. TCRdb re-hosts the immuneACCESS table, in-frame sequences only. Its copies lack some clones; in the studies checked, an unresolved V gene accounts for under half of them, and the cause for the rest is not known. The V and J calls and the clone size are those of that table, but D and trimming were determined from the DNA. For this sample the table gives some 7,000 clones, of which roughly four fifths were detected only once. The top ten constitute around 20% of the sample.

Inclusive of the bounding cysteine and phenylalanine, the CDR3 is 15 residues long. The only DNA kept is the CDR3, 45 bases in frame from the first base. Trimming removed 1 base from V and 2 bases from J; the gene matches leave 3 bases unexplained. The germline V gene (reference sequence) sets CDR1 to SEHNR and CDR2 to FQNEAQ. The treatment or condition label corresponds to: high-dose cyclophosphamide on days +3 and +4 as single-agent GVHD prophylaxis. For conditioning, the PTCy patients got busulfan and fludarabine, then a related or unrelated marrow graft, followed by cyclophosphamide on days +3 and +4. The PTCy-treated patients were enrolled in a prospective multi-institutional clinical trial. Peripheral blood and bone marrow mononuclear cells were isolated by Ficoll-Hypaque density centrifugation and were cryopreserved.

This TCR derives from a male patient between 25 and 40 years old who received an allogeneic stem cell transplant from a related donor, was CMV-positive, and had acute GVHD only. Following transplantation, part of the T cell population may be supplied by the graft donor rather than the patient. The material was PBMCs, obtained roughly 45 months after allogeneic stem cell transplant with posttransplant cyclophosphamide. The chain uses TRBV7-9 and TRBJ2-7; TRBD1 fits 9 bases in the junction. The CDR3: CASSLVQGATYEQYF. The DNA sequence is TGTGCCAGCAGCTTAGTACAGGGGGCGACCTACGAGCAGTACTTC.